This T cell receptor (beta chain) was obtained from a study of Ad26.COV2.S vaccination and SARS-CoV-2 variants. Study summary: It was the COV1001 Ad26.COV2.S trial arm that included the donor. Study-wide results and limits: Total T cell responses were possibly underestimated by TCR breadth and depth analyses. Placebo recipients showed lower spike-specific TCR breadth than vaccinees.

Noted treatment: about 20 received Ad26.COV2.S at low or high dose, single or two shots; about 5 received placebo; per-sample allocation not given. Repertoires come from day 63 after the first vaccine or placebo injection. There are 15 residues in the CDR3. V was shortened by 5 bases and J by 2 bases, with 13 bases between the two germline ends. Germline lookup yields CDR1 SEHNR and CDR2 FQNEAQ (reference sequence). Assay used: immunoSEQ multiplex PCR; TCRdb lists only in-frame clones, some missing. The sample consists of hundreds of thousands of clones, roughly nine tenths of them appearing once. Remarks on this clone: Its antigen is not identified.

The receptor was derived from a person between 18 and 65 years old who received the Ad26.COV2.S COVID-19 vaccine or a placebo. This chain links TRBV7-9 with TRBJ2-1; D may be TRBD1 (6 bases). This specimen was peripheral blood, taken in a trial of Ad26.COV2.S vaccine versus placebo. CDR3 DNA sequence: TGTGCCAGCAGCCGTGGGTCAGGGGCCTACAATGAGCAGTTCTTC. Translated: CASSRGSGAYNEQFF.